Listed below are T cell receptor beta chains from one sample, sequenced in a study of vaccination and CD4 T cells after COVID-19. TCRdb called the PCR reads again in MiXCR, with one record for every CDR3 protein. The data contain about 15,000 distinct CDR3 sequences, less than 70% of them singletons. These TCRs are of unknown antigen specificity. Sequencing was performed on CD4+ T cells from blood, cultured in vitro. These receptor sequences come from a human donor who had recovered from COVID-19. CDR3s include the opening cysteine and the closing phenylalanine or tryptophan. A D gene is named only where the DNA matches it firmly. Size is omitted from some rows. Given values are once, few, many or a class for expanded clones.

V gene,clone size,J gene,D gene,CDR3 protein,CDR3 DNA
TRBV30,-,TRBJ2-1,TRBD1,CAWINPGQGTNEQFF,TGTGCCTGGATTAATCCGGGACAGGGAACCAATGAGCAGTTCTTC
TRBV12-3/TRBV12-4,-,TRBJ2-3,TRBD1,CASSPRTGGTDTQYF,TGTGCCAGCAGTCCCAGGACAGGTGGGACAGATACGCAGTATTTT
TRBV14,-,TRBJ1-5,-,CASSQGINQPQHF,TGTGCCAGCAGCCAAGGGATCAATCAGCCCCAGCATTTT
TRBV30,-,TRBJ2-5,TRBD2,CAWSGAGGFQETQYF,TGTGCCTGGAGTGGGGCGGGAGGGTTTCAAGAGACCCAGTACTTC
TRBV2,-,TRBJ2-4,-,CASTEAWGYAKNIQYF,TGTGCCAGCACCGAAGCCTGGGGGTATGCCAAAAACATTCAGTACTTC
TRBV7-9,-,TRBJ2-7,-,CASSSDRSSYEQYF,TGTGCCAGCAGTTCAGACAGGAGCTCCTACGAGCAGTACTTC
TRBV20-1,-,TRBJ1-5,-,CSARPGLNQPQHF,TGCAGTGCTAGACCGGGGCTCAATCAGCCCCAGCATTTT
TRBV27,-,TRBJ1-5,TRBD1,CASSSSTRTGGRPQHF,TGTGCCAGCAGTTCCTCGACCCGGACAGGTGGGCGGCCCCAGCATTTT
TRBV30,-,TRBJ2-1,-,CAWRSFSYNEQFF,TGTGCCTGGAGGTCGTTCTCCTACAATGAGCAGTTCTTC
TRBV6-1,-,TRBJ2-1,-,CASSNTGSGQFF,TGTGCCAGCAGCAACACAGGGTCGGGGCAGTTCTTC
TRBV20-1,-,TRBJ1-2,-,CSARDLGFKDYGYTF,TGCAGTGCTAGAGATCTAGGGTTTAAAGACTATGGCTACACCTTC
TRBV7-9,-,TRBJ2-1,-,CASSQQGLSRYNEQFF,TGTGCCAGCAGCCAACAGGGTCTTTCTAGGTACAATGAGCAGTTCTTC
TRBV28,-,TRBJ2-5,-,CASSFEEGLERETQYF,TGTGCCAGCAGCTTCGAGGAGGGCCTGGAGAGAGAGACCCAGTACTTC
TRBV30,-,TRBJ1-5,-,CAWSEQGKQPQHF,TGTGCCTGGAGTGAACAGGGAAAGCAGCCCCAGCATTTT
TRBV7-9,few,TRBJ1-6,-,CASRLGGAINSPLHF,TGTGCCAGCAGACTCGGGGGGGCGATCAATTCACCCCTCCACTTT
TRBV6-1,-,TRBJ1-3,-,CASSRGGSRNTIYF,TGTGCCAGCAGTCGTGGGGGCTCTAGAAACACCATATATTTT
TRBV12-3/TRBV12-4,large,TRBJ2-2,-,CASTDSGGTGELFF,TGTGCCAGCACAGATAGCGGAGGCACCGGGGAGCTGTTTTTT
TRBV2,-,TRBJ2-2,-,CASSEDGNGELFF,TGTGCCAGCAGTGAAGATGGAAACGGGGAGCTGTTTTTT
TRBV7-9,few,TRBJ1-2,-,CASSLGLQYYGYTF,TGTGCCAGCAGCTTAGGGTTACAGTACTATGGCTACACCTTC
TRBV27,-,TRBJ1-2,TRBD1,CASKRQGQGYTF,TGTGCCAGCAAGAGACAGGGACAAGGCTACACCTTC
TRBV12-3/TRBV12-4,-,TRBJ2-6,-,CASSRHDGANVLTF,TGTGCCAGCAGTCGGCATGATGGGGCCAACGTCCTGACTTTC
TRBV28,-,TRBJ1-2,TRBD1,CASSRTGTGGVNGYTF,TGTGCCAGCAGTCGCACCGGGACAGGGGGCGTGAATGGCTACACCTTC
TRBV20-1,-,TRBJ1-2,-,CSARVGGFFIKRVYGYTF,TGCAGTGCTAGAGTTGGGGGGTTCTTCATCAAAAGGGTCTATGGCTACACCTTC
TRBV20-1,-,TRBJ2-1,TRBD2,CSARDLTSGTQREQFF,TGCAGTGCTAGAGACCTGACTAGCGGGACACAAAGGGAGCAGTTCTTC
TRBV12-3/TRBV12-4,-,TRBJ1-5,-,CASSYILSGAREPQHF,TGTGCCAGCAGCTATATTTTGAGCGGCGCGCGGGAGCCCCAGCATTTT
TRBV6-1,-,TRBJ2-6,-,CASRVGGPPSGANVLTF,TGTGCCAGCAGAGTGGGGGGGCCCCCCTCTGGGGCCAACGTCCTGACTTTC
TRBV2,-,TRBJ2-3,-,CASSERRFTDTQYF,TGTGCCAGCAGTGAACGGAGGTTCACAGATACGCAGTATTTT
TRBV5-4,-,TRBJ2-5,-,CARLETSLEETQYF,TGTGCCAGATTGGAGACTAGTTTAGAAGAGACCCAGTACTTC
TRBV7-2,few,TRBJ1-6,-,CASSFGLDSPLHF,TGTGCCAGCAGCTTCGGGTTAGATTCACCCCTCCACTTT
TRBV11-2,-,TRBJ2-1,-,CASSLTSGVEQFF,TGTGCCAGCAGCTTGACTTCAGGGGTTGAGCAGTTCTTC
TRBV14,-,TRBJ2-3,TRBD2,CASSQSRATSGRRTDTQYF,TGTGCCAGCAGCCAGTCGAGAGCTACTAGCGGGCGAAGGACAGATACGCAGTATTTT
TRBV5-1,once,TRBJ2-7,TRBD2,CASSRTNSGGRYEQYF,TGCGCCAGCAGCCGTACAAATAGCGGGGGCCGCTACGAGCAGTACTTC
TRBV28,-,TRBJ2-7,-,CALRGSSSYEQYF,TGTGCCCTACGGGGCTCGAGCTCCTACGAGCAGTACTTC
TRBV11-2,-,TRBJ2-7,-,CASSPDFYEQYF,TGTGCCAGCAGCCCGGACTTCTACGAGCAGTACTTC
TRBV12-3/TRBV12-4,few,TRBJ1-5,-,CASLSSNQPQHF,TGTGCCAGCCTCTCTAGCAATCAGCCCCAGCATTTT
TRBV2,-,TRBJ1-1,-,CASSEGRTVSEAFF,TGTGCCAGCAGTGAAGGCCGGACAGTAAGTGAAGCTTTCTTT
TRBV6-2/TRBV6-3,few,TRBJ1-2,TRBD1,CASRDRRLDGYTF,TGTGCCAGCCGGGACAGACGGCTGGATGGCTACACCTTC
TRBV7-2,once,TRBJ2-5,-,CASSQGLAQETQYF,TGTGCCAGCAGCCAGGGATTAGCCCAAGAGACCCAGTACTTC
TRBV19,-,TRBJ1-1,TRBD1,CASTPDRSAFSITEAFF,TGTGCCAGTACCCCGGACAGGAGCGCTTTTTCGATAACTGAAGCTTTCTTT
TRBV7-2,-,TRBJ2-1,-,CASSFAYNEQFF,TGTGCCAGCAGCTTCGCTTACAATGAGCAGTTCTTC
TRBV20-1,few,TRBJ1-1,TRBD1,CSFTRQGIAFF,TGCAGTTTTACCCGACAGGGTATAGCTTTCTTT
TRBV12-5,few,TRBJ1-2,-,CASGLYPHGYTF,TGTGCTAGTGGTTTGTACCCCCATGGCTACACCTTC